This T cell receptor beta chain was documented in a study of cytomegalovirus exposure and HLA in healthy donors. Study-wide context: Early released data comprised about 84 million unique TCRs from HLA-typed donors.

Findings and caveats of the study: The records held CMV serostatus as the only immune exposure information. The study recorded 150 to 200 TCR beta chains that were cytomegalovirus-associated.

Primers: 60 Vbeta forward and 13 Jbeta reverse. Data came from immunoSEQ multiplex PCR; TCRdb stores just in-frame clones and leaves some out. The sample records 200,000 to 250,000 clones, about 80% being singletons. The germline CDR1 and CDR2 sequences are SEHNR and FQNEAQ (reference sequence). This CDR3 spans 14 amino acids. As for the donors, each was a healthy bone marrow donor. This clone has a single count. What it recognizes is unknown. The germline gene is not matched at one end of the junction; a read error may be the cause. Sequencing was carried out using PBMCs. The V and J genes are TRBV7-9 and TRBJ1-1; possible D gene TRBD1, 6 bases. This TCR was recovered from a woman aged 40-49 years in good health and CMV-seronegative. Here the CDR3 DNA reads TGTTCCAGCAGCCCTGTCGATGACAGGACTGAAGCTTTCTTT. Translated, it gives CSSSPVDDRTEAFF.